A selection of T cell receptor beta chains follows, all from one sample in a study of T cell responses to AZD1222 COVID-19 vaccine. TCRdb's copy holds only in-frame clones and misses some; the assay was immunoSEQ multiplex PCR. The table lists approximately 110,000 clones, approximately 84% of them singletons. The sequencing here drew on peripheral blood, taken on day 0 of AZD1222 vaccination. The receptors come from an adult in good health. Each CDR3 is given with its conserved first and last residue. A D gene is named only where the DNA matches it firmly. Size tells how often a clone was seen (once, few, many) or the class of an expanded clone, and some rows leave it out.

J	D	size	V	CDR3	DNA
TRBJ1-2	TRBD1	once	TRBV27	CASSFWIGGGFNYGYTF	TGTGCCAGCAGTTTCTGGATAGGGGGCGGGTTTAACTATGGCTACACCTTC
TRBJ2-7	NA	NA	TRBV5-4	CASSSPGSSSPYEQYF	TGTGCCAGCAGCAGTCCCGGGAGTAGCAGTCCCTACGAGCAGTACTTC
TRBJ1-5	TRBD1	few	TRBV7-2	CASSSKTGAQPQHF	TGTGCCAGCAGCTCCAAAACAGGGGCTCAGCCCCAGCATTTT
TRBJ2-7	NA	NA	TRBV7-9	CASSLEVHEQYF	TGTGCCAGCAGCTTAGAGGTGCACGAGCAGTACTTC
TRBJ2-1	NA	NA	TRBV7-2	CASSYDRGHNEQFF	TGTGCCAGCAGCTACGATCGGGGTCACAATGAGCAGTTCTTC
TRBJ2-5	NA	NA	TRBV27	CASRISEVETQYF	TGTGCCAGCAGGATATCAGAAGTGGAGACCCAGTACTTC
TRBJ2-2	NA	NA	TRBV5-6	CASSLADRHGPGELFF	TGTGCCAGCAGCTTGGCCGACCGACACGGGCCCGGGGAGCTGTTTTTT
TRBJ2-1	NA	once	TRBV10-3	CAIASGTWKFF	TGTGCCATCGCCTCCGGGACTTGGAAGTTCTTC
TRBJ2-2	NA	NA	TRBV24-1	CATSTGLNTGELFF	TGTGCCACCAGTACAGGACTGAACACCGGGGAGCTGTTTTTT
TRBJ2-7	TRBD2	NA	TRBV3-1/TRBV3-2	CASSPGTSGYYEQYF	TGTGCCAGCAGCCCCGGGACTAGCGGGTACTACGAGCAGTACTTC
TRBJ1-1	NA	NA	TRBV12-3/TRBV12-4	CASSYMTNTEAFF	TGTGCCAGCAGTTACATGACGAACACTGAAGCTTTCTTT
TRBJ2-2	TRBD1	NA	TRBV5-1	CASSLADRAGELFF	TGCGCCAGCAGCTTGGCCGACAGGGCCGGGGAGCTGTTTTTT
TRBJ1-1	NA	NA	TRBV12-3/TRBV12-4	CASRPAGAPEAFF	TGTGCCAGCAGACCTGCAGGGGCCCCTGAAGCTTTCTTT
TRBJ2-7	TRBD1	NA	TRBV19	CASRQGGTYEQYF	TGTGCCAGTCGACAGGGGGGGACCTACGAGCAGTACTTC
TRBJ2-4	NA	NA	TRBV15	CATSSRGGEAIQYF	TGTGCCACCAGCAGCCGAGGTGGGGAGGCCATTCAGTACTTC
TRBJ2-1	NA	NA	TRBV27	CASSLSDYNEQFF	TGTGCCAGCAGTTTAAGTGATTACAATGAGCAGTTCTTC
TRBJ1-1	TRBD1	NA	TRBV28	CASSLGTGVTEAFF	TGTGCCAGCAGTTTAGGGACAGGGGTCACTGAAGCTTTCTTT
TRBJ2-7	TRBD2	NA	TRBV10-3	CASRGVGEERSSYEQYF	TGTGCCTCACGGGGGGTCGGGGAGGAGCGATCGTCCTACGAGCAGTACTTC
TRBJ2-7	NA	NA	TRBV7-9	CASSLMGAGDEQYF	TGTGCCAGCAGCTTAATGGGGGCAGGAGACGAGCAGTACTTC
TRBJ2-7	NA	NA	TRBV5-4	CASSLQGAYEQYF	TGTGCCAGCAGCTTACAGGGAGCCTACGAGCAGTACTTC
TRBJ1-1	NA	NA	TRBV2	CATIRESKTEAFF	TGTGCCACAATCAGGGAGTCAAAGACTGAAGCTTTCTTT
TRBJ2-1	NA	few	TRBV9	CASSIKDYWDNEQFF	TGTGCCAGCAGCATCAAGGACTATTGGGACAATGAGCAGTTCTTC
TRBJ2-7	NA	NA	TRBV12-3/TRBV12-4	CASSFGLSYEQYF	TGTGCCAGCAGTTTCGGGTTATCCTACGAGCAGTACTTC
TRBJ1-2	NA	NA	TRBV7-9	CASSSPRIGGNYGYTF	TGTGCCAGCAGCTCCCCACGGATCGGTGGGAACTATGGCTACACCTTC